Below are 6 T cell receptor beta chains sequenced from a single sample in a study of T cell responses to AZD1222 COVID-19 vaccine. Some clones are missing from TCRdb's copy, which holds only in-frame ones; the method was immunoSEQ multiplex PCR. The sample has about 130,000 clones, about 92% seen once; the top ten hold 7.5% to 9.5%. The source was peripheral blood, collected on day 0 of AZD1222 vaccination. These receptors were collected from an adult in good health.

The V and J genes are TRBV11-2 and TRBJ2-2; D is unresolved. This CDR3 is built from 12 residues. The germline V gene has CDR1 SGHAT and CDR2 FQNNGV. The ends were cut back, 5 bases at V and 4 bases at J, with 5 bases in the middle. This chain's CDR3 is CASSPTTGELFF. In DNA, the CDR3 is TGTGCCAGCAGCCCAACCACCGGGGAGCTGTTTTTT.

V is TRBV5-1 and J is TRBJ1-3; D is undetermined. Between the trimmed V and J ends, which lost 4 bases and 0 bases, there was a span of 14 bases. The CDR3 runs 16 residues. Germline assignment: CDR1 SGHRS and CDR2 YFSETQ. Here the CDR3 DNA reads TGCGCCAGCAGCCTAACAATTACGAGCTCTGGAAACACCATATATTTT. Amino acids: CASSLTITSSGNTIYF.

The rearrangement uses TRBV25-1 and TRBJ1-1; the D is unclear. This CDR3 region has 16 residues. V lost 7 bases and J 7 bases, leaving 25 bases between the germline ends. CDR1 and CDR2 from the germline V gene are MGHDK and SYGVNS. This chain's CDR3 is CASISPPLRRTREAFF. The CDR3 region has the DNA TGTGCCAGCATTTCCCCCCCCCTGCGACGGACTCGTGAAGCTTTCTTT. The whole variable domain, remainder taken from reference TRBV25-1 and TRBJ1-1, is EADIYQTPRYLVIGTGKKITLECSQTMGHDKMYWYQQDPGMELHLIHYSYGVNSTEKGDLSSESTVSRIRTEHFPLTLESARPSHTSQYLCASISPPLRRTREAFFGQGTRLTVV.

This sequence joins TRBV6-2 or TRBV6-3 and TRBJ2-1; D assignment may be TRBD1 or TRBD2 (5 bases each). With 6 bases removed from V and 4 bases from J, the gap between germline ends came to 16 bases. There are 15 residues in the CDR3. CDR1 and CDR2 (germline): MNHEY, SVGEGT. CDR3 sequence (DNA): TGTGCCAGCAGCACGTTTGGGACGGAATACAATGAGCAGTTCTTC. Protein product: CASSTFGTEYNEQFF.

The chain carries TRBV7-9 and TRBJ2-7, with D perhaps TRBD2 (6 bases). Trimming removed 2 bases at V and 3 bases at J, with 11 bases between. CDR1 and CDR2 (germline): SEHNR, FQNEAQ (reference sequence). The CDR3 is made up of 14 amino acids. The CDR3 DNA follows: TGTGCCAGCAGCTTAACGGGAGAGAACTACGAGCAGTACTTC. Its translation is CASSLTGENYEQYF.

V usage is TRBV3-1 (or the pseudogene TRBV3-2) and J usage is TRBJ2-7, with 10 bases aligning to TRBD2. Per the germline V gene, CDR1 is LGHDT and CDR2 is YNNKEL (reference sequence). This CDR3 contains 15 residues. V lost 4 bases to trimming and J lost 4 bases; unmatched junction nucleotides: 7. DNA of the CDR3: TGTGCCAGCAGCCCTAAGCCGGGACTAGCGTACGAGCAGTACTTC. This encodes CASSPKPGLAYEQYF.